This T cell receptor beta chain was documented in a study of T cells after yellow fever vaccination. This clonotype has ten or more counts. From germline, CDR1 is ENHRY and CDR2 SYGVKD. After removal of 3 bases from V and 3 bases from J, the junction contained 4 bases not matched to a gene. The CDR3 extends over 14 amino acids. MiXCR, run by TCRdb on the 5' RACE reads, gives a single entry per CDR3 protein. The sample has some 110,000 distinct CDR3 sequences; 7.2% are singletons. The source material was CD4+ T cells sorted from PBMCs, sampled roughly seven weeks after the first yellow fever vaccination. The clonotype was recovered from a man between 18 and 29 years old who received the YFV17D yellow fever vaccine. The rearrangement links TRBV10-3 to TRBJ2-5, with TRBD1 identical over 7 bases. CDR3 sequence: CAISEGTAEETQYF. The DNA for the CDR3 is TGTGCCATCAGTGAAGGGACAGCGGAAGAGACCCAGTACTTC.